A single sample gave rise to the 4 T cell receptor beta chains below, sequenced in a study of T cell responses to AZD1222 COVID-19 vaccine. The protocol was immunoSEQ multiplex PCR, while the TCRdb copy is restricted to in-frame clones and leaves out a portion. Here the sample spans fewer than 85,000 clones, 92% being singletons. The sequenced sample was peripheral blood, obtained on day 0 of MenACWY control vaccination. These TCRs come from an adult in good health.

The V gene is TRBV19, the J gene TRBJ1-1; 8 bases match TRBD1. V dropped 6 bases and J dropped 4; count of bases not matched to a gene: 7. This CDR3 is 14 amino acids long. The germline gives CDR1 LNHDA, CDR2 SQIVND (reference sequence). The CDR3 sequence is CASSNRGLGTEAFF. The CDR3 nucleotides are TGTGCCAGTAGCAACAGGGGGTTAGGCACTGAAGCTTTCTTT. The full variable domain, rest sourced from reference TRBV19 and TRBJ1-1, is DGGITQSPKYLFRKEGQNVTLSCEQNLNHDAMYWYRQDPGQGLRLIYYSQIVNDFQKGDIAEGYSVSREKKESFPLTVTSAQKNPTAFYLCASSNRGLGTEAFFGQGTRLTVV.

This chain joins TRBV7-2 and TRBJ2-5; D is ambiguous. Trimming pared 4 bases from V and 5 bases from J, leaving 14 bases between. The CDR3 is made up of 14 amino acids. Germline V gene sequence: CDR1 SGHTA, CDR2 FQGNSA. Here the CDR3 DNA reads TGTGCCAGCAGCTCCCCCGATGGGTTGGAGACCCAGTACTTC. It codes for CASSSPDGLETQYF. Combining the CDR3 with reference TRBV7-2 and TRBJ2-5 gives the whole variable domain GAGVSQSPSNKVTEKGKDVELRCDPISGHTALYWYRQSLGQGLEFLIYFQGNSAPDKSGLPSDRFSAERTGGSVSTLTIQRTQQEDSAVYLCASSSPDGLETQYFGPGTRLLVL.

The V and J genes are TRBV7-8 and TRBJ2-5; the D gene is possibly TRBD1 (7 bases). Germline values: CDR1 SGHVS, CDR2 FQNEAQ. The ends were cut back, 1 base at V and 5 bases at J, with 17 bases in the middle. The CDR3 totals 16 residues. The CDR3 here is CASSLDQGGLGETQYF. The CDR3 DNA is TGTGCCAGCAGCTTAGATCAGGGGGGTTTGGGTGAGACCCAGTACTTC.

The V and J genes are TRBV5-5 and TRBJ2-4; D perhaps matches TRBD1 (5 bases). Germline assignment: CDR1 SGHKS and CDR2 YYEKEE (reference sequence). The CDR3 covers 15 residues. With 1 base removed from V and 3 bases from J, the gap between germline ends came to 11 bases. In DNA form, the CDR3 reads TGTGCCAGCAGCTTGCAAGGGGTTGGCAAAAACATTCAGTACTTC. This encodes CASSLQGVGKNIQYF.